This paragraph reports one T cell receptor (beta chain). The data originate from a study of blood T cell repertoires in COVID-19. Study details: The analysed material was cDNA or gDNA that came from T cells, B-cell-depleted T cells, or PBMCs.

Generated by immunoSEQ multiplex PCR, the TCRdb table keeps only in-frame clones and is missing some. Of around 97,000 clones listed, approximately 80% were seen once; the top ten hold more than 10%. Germline values: CDR1 SGDLS, CDR2 YYNGEE. V shed 4 bases and J shed 3 bases, with 11 bases lying between them. The CDR3 has 14 residues. The sample was peripheral blood. This sequence was found in a human donor in a cohort sampled during active COVID-19. V is TRBV9 and J is TRBJ1-3; D might be TRBD1 (5 bases). The DNA for the CDR3 is TGTGCCAGCAGCAAAGACGGGGGTGGAAACACCATATATTTT. Translated, it gives CASSKDGGGNTIYF.